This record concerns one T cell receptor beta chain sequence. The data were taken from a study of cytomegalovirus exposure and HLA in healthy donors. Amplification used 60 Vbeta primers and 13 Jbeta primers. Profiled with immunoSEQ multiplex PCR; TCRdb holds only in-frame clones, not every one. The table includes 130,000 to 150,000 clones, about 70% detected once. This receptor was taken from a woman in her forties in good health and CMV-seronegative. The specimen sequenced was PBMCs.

Here the CDR3 reads CASSGTSGSGRQFF. CDR3 bases: TGTGCCAGCAGTGGGACTAGCGGGAGCGGGAGACAGTTCTTC. This chain connects TRBV27 to TRBJ2-1, with 14 nucleotides matching TRBD2. This CDR3 comprises 14 residues. CDR1 is MNHEY, CDR2 SMNVEV, per germline (reference sequence). Trimming cost V 5 bases and J 13 bases; bases outside gene matches: 7.